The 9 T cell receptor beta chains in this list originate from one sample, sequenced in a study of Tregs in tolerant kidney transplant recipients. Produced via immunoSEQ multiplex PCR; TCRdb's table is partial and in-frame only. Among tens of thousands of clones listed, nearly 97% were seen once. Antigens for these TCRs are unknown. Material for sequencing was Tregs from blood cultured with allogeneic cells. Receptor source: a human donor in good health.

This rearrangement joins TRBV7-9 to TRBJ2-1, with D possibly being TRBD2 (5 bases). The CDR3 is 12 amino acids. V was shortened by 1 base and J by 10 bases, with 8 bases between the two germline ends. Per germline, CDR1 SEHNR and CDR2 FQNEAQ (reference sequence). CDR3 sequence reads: CASSLGGKEQFF. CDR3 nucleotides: TGTGCCAGCAGCTTAGGAGGGAAGGAGCAGTTCTTC.

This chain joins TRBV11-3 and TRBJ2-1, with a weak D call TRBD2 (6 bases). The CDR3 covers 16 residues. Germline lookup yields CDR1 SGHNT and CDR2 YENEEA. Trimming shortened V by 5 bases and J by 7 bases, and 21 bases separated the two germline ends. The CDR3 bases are TGTGCCAGCAGCCCCCGATCGAGCGGGCAAAGAAATGAGCAGTTCTTC. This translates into CASSPRSSGQRNEQFF.

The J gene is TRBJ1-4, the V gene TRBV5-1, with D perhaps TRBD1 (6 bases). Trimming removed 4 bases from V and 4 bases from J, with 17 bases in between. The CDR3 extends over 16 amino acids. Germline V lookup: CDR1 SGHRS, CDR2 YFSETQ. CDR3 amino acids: CASSPGQGISNEKLFF. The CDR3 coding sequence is TGCGCCAGCAGCCCCGGGCAGGGGATTAGTAATGAAAAACTGTTTTTT.

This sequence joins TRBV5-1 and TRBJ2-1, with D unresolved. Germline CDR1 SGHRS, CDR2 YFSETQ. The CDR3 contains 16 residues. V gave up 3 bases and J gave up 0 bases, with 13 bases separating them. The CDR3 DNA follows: TGCGCCAGCAGCTCGTCGCTGGTCAGCTCCTACAATGAGCAGTTCTTC. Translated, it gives CASSSSLVSSYNEQFF.

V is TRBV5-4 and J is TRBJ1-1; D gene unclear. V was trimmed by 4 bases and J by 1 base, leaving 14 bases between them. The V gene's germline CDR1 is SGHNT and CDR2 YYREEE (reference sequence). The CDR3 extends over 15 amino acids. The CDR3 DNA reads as TGTGCCAGCAGCCCCCCGCCGGGGTCGAACACTGAAGCTTTCTTT. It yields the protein CASSPPPGSNTEAFF.

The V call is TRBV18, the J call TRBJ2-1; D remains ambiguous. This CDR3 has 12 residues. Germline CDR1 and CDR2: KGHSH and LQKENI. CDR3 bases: TGTCGCCAGCTCACCGTCGACAATGAGCAGTTCTTC. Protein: CRQLTVDNEQFF.

The CDR3 is CASRRLAGEFLSTDTQYF. The CDR3 nucleotides are TGTGCCAGCAGAAGACTAGCGGGGGAGTTCTTGAGCACAGATACGCAGTATTTT. V usage is TRBV11-2 and J usage is TRBJ2-3; 12 bases line up with TRBD2. This CDR3 comprises 18 residues. V lost 6 bases and J lost 0; bases outside the gene matches: 10. Per germline, CDR1 SGHAT and CDR2 FQNNGV. Based on the CDR3 plus reference TRBV11-2 and TRBJ2-3, the full variable domain is EAGVAQSPRYKIIEKRQSVAFWCNPISGHATLYWYQQILGQGPKLLIQFQNNGVVDDSQLPKDRFSAERLKGVDSTLKIQPAKLEDSAVYLCASRRLAGEFLSTDTQYFGPGTRLTVL.

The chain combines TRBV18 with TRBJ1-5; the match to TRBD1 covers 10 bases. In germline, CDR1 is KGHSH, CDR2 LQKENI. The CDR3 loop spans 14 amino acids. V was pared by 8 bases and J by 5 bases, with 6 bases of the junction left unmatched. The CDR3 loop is CASHRTGGDQPQHF. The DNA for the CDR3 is TGTGCCAGCCACAGGACAGGGGGAGATCAGCCCCAGCATTTT.

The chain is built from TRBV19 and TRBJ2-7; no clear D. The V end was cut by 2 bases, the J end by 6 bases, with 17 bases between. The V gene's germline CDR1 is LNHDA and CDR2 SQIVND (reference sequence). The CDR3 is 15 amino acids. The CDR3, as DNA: TGTGCCAGTAGTATAAGCCAAGGATCTACGTCCGAGCAGTACTTC. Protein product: CASSISQGSTSEQYF.